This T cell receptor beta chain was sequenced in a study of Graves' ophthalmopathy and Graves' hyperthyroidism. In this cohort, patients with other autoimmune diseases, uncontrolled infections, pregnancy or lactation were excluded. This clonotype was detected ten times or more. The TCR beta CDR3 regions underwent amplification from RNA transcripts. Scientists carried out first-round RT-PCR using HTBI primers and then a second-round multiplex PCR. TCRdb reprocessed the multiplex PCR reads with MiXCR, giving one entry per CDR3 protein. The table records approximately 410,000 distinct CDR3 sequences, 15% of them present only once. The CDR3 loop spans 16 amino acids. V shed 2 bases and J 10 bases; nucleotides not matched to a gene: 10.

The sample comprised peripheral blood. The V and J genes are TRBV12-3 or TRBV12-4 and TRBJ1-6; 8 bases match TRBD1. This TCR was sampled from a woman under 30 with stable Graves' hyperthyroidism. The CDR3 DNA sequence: TGTGCCAGCAGTTTAACCGGGCAGGGGGCCAGGTCACCCCTCCACTTT. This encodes CASSLTGQGARSPLHF.